The entry below describes one TCR beta chain. Its cognate antigen is unknown. These data belong to a study of T cell responses to AZD1222 COVID-19 vaccine. Germline CDR1 reads LGHNA; CDR2 reads YSLEER. The CDR3 length is 15 residues. V lost 0 bases and J lost 7, with 13 bases in between. Study-level findings and limits: Among those given AZD1222, only five or six were seropositive at baseline. The donor cohort was predominantly white British with a female majority, and clonal diversity may have been underestimated. The study found vaccine-associated CD4 TCRs spanning spike, dominant at 160-218 and 743-854.

Repertoires were generated with immunoSEQ multiplex PCR, while TCRdb's copy carries only in-frame clones and drops some. The sample carries about 140,000 clones, about 92% recorded once. This clonotype was sampled from an adult in good health. The genes are TRBV4-3 and TRBJ2-1, with D possibly being TRBD2 (5 bases). Sequencing was performed on peripheral blood, taken on day 0 of AZD1222 vaccination. The CDR3 spells CASSQEETIENEQFF. The CDR3 coding sequence is TGCGCCAGCAGCCAAGAAGAGACTATCGAGAATGAGCAGTTCTTC.